This TCR beta chain is drawn from a study of yellow fever vaccine responses in identical twins. Each CDR3 protein is one row after TCRdb ran MiXCR on the RT-PCR reads. This sample has under 4,000 distinct CDR3 sequences, with 85% to 90% found just once. With regard to this clonotype: What it recognizes is unknown. One end of the junction varies from germline; a read error may be responsible.

Findings of the study overall: Reported findings indicate that twins' vaccine T cell responses seemed partially convergent, partially personalized.

This clonotype was sampled from a woman younger than 30 who received the yellow fever vaccine. The sequencing used T cells from blood (PBMCs), unsorted or a sorted subset (not recorded which), collected before or after yellow fever vaccination (not recorded which).

Here the CDR3 DNA reads TGCAGTGCGCAAGGACAGGGCTTT. Protein: CSAQGQGF. This rearrangement joins TRBV20-1 to TRBJ1-1, with 8 bases lining up with TRBD1. Germline V gives CDR1 DFQATT, CDR2 SNEGSKA (reference sequence). The CDR3 is 8 residues long.